This TCR beta chain was documented in a study of identical twins. Study-level points and caveats: Out-of-frame alpha sequences shared between twins exhibited an excess of low generation probability.

A single record per CDR3 protein comes from TCRdb applying MiXCR to the 5' RACE reads. The repertoire consists of some 250,000 distinct CDR3 sequences, with over 5% occurring once and the leading ten covering just over 14%. Germline lookup yields CDR1 SEHNR and CDR2 FQNEAQ (reference sequence). The V end lost 1 base, the J end lost 5 bases, and 11 bases lay between the germline ends. This CDR3 region has 14 residues. This clonotype was seen repeatedly, ten times or more. Its cognate antigen is unknown. The data also belong to a second study, concerning T cells expressing NK-cell markers. According to that study: Researchers got TCR beta repertoires out of sorted CD3+CD56+NKG2C+, CD3+CD56+NKG2C- and CD3+CD56-NKG2C+ T cells.

The sequenced sample was CD8+ T cells sorted from blood. The TCR sequence derives from a woman aged 18 to 35 in good health. The V and J genes are TRBV7-9 and TRBJ1-2, with D uncertain. The CDR3 bases are TGTGCCAGCAGCTTAGAGGGAAGAAGATATGGCTACACCTTC. Protein: CASSLEGRRYGYTF.